This T cell receptor beta chain was observed in a study of T cells after yellow fever vaccination. Turning to the study itself: Each low-cell-number fraction was prepared by means of SMART-Seq v4 Ultra Low Input. Study findings and constraints: A weaker but faster secondary response was observed, peaking on day 5 versus 15. A minor fraction of clonotypes spanned both CD4 and CD8 compartments.

The 5'RACE template-switching step produced TCR cDNA and added a universal primer site and UMIs. TCRdb ran MiXCR on the 5' RACE reads and lists one entry per CDR3 protein. The sample holds more than 350,000 distinct CDR3 sequences; roughly 12% are singletons and the top ten take roughly 18%. The table lists this clonotype with many counts. The antigen is unknown. J was trimmed by 5 bases and V by 0 bases; bases with no gene match: 0. The CDR3 length is 15 residues. CDR1 and CDR2 (germline): SGHRS, YFSETQ. The V call is TRBV5-1, the J call TRBJ2-1; 12 bases agree with TRBD2. This specimen consisted of PBMCs, obtained on the day of the first yellow fever vaccination. This clonotype was sampled from a man aged 18 to 35 who received the YFV17D yellow fever vaccine. The chain's CDR3 is CASSLGLAGDNEQFF. Written as DNA, the CDR3 is TGCGCCAGCAGCTTGGGACTAGCGGGGGACAATGAGCAGTTCTTC.